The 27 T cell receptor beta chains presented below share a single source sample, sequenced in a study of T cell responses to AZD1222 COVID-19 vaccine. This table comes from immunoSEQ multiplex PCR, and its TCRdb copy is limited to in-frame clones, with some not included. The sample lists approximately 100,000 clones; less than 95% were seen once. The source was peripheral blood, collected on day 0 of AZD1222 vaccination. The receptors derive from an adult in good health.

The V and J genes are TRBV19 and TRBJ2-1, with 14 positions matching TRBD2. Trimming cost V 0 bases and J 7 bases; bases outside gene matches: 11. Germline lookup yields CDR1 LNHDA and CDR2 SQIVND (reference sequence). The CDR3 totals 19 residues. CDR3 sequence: CASSIDSRLAGGPGNEQFF. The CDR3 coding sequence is TGTGCCAGTAGTATAGATTCCCGACTAGCGGGGGGGCCTGGAAATGAGCAGTTCTTC.

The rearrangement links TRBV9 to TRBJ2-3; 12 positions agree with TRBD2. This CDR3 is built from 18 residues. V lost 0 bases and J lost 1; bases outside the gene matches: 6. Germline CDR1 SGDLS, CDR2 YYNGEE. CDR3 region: CASSVVASGGAGTDTQYF. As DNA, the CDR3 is TGTGCCAGCAGCGTAGTGGCTAGCGGGGGGGCAGGCACAGATACGCAGTATTTT. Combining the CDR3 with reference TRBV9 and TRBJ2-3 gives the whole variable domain DSGVTQTPKHLITATGQRVTLRCSPRSGDLSVYWYQQSLDQGLQFLIQYYNGEERAKGNILERFSAQQFPDLHSELNLSSLELGDSALYFCASSVVASGGAGTDTQYFGPGTRLTVL.

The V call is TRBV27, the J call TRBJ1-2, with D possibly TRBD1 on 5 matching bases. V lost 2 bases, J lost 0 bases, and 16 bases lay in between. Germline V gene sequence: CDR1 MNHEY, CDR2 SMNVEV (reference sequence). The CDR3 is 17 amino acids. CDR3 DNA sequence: TGTGCCAGCAGTTTACAGCAGGGCGGGGTTCCTAACTATGGCTACACCTTC. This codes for CASSLQQGGVPNYGYTF.

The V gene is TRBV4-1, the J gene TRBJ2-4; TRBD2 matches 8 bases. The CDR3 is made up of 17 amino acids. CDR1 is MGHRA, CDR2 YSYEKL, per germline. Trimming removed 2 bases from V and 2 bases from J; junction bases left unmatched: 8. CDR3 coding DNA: TGCGCCAGCAGCCAAATCGGGGGGGCCACGTCCAAAAACATTCAGTACTTC. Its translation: CASSQIGGATSKNIQYF.

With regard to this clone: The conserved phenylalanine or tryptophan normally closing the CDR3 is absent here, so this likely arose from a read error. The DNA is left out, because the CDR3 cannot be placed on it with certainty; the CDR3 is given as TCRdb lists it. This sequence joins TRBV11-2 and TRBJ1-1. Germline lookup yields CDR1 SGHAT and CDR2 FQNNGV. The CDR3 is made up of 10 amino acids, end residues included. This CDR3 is CASSLLRLAA.

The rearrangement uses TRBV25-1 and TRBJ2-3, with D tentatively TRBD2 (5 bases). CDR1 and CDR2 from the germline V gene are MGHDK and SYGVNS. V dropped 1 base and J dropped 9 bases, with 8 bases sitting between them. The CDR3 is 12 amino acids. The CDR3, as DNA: TGTGCCAGCAGTGAATTATGGGAGACGCAGTATTTT. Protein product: CASSELWETQYF.

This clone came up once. Here the CDR3 reads CASSVGSGGTAYEQYF. The DNA of the CDR3 is TGTGCCAGCAGCGTAGGGAGCGGCGGGACAGCCTACGAGCAGTACTTC. The genes are TRBV9 and TRBJ2-7, with a tentative D call TRBD1 (7 bases). The CDR3 spans 16 residues. The germline V gene has CDR1 SGDLS and CDR2 YYNGEE. Trimming stripped 0 bases from V and 2 bases from J, with 15 bases between.

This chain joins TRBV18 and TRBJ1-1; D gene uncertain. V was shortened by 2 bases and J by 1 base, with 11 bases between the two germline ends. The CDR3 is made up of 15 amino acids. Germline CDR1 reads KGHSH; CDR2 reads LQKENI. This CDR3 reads CASSPVPQQNTEAFF. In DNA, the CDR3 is TGTGCCAGCTCACCAGTTCCTCAGCAGAACACTGAAGCTTTCTTT.

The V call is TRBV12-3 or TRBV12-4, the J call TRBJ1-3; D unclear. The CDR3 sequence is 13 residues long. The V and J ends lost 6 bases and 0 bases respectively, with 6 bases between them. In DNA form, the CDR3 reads TGTGCCAGCAGCCCAGGCTCTGGAAACACCATATATTTT. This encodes CASSPGSGNTIYF.

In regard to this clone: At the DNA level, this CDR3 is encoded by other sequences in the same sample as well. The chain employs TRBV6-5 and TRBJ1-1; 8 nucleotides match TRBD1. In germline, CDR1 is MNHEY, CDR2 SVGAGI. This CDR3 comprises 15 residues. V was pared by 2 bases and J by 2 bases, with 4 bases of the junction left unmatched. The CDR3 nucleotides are TGTGCCAGCAGTTACCAGGGACAGGCTAACACTGAAGCTTTCTTT. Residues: CASSYQGQANTEAFF.

CDR3 nucleotide sequence: TGTGCCAGCAGTTACTCTTCGCGAGGGGGCGGTTCACCCCTCCACTTT. Translated: CASSYSSRGGGSPLHF. This chain connects TRBV6-5 to TRBJ1-6; 7 bases match TRBD1. Germline CDR1 and CDR2: MNHEY and SVGAGI. V gave up 0 bases and J gave up 9 bases; unmatched junction bases: 8. This CDR3 region has 16 residues.

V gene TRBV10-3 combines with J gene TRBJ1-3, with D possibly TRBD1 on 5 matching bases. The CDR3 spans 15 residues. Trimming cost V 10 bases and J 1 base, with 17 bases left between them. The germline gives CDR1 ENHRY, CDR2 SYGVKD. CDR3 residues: CATRDFSSSGNTIYF. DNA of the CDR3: TGTGCCACCCGGGACTTCTCCTCTTCTGGAAACACCATATATTTT.

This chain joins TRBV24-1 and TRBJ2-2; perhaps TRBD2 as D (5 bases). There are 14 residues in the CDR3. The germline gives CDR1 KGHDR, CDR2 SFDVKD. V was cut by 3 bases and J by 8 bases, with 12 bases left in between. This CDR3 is CATSDTRGAGELFF. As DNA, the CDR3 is TGTGCCACCAGTGATACTCGGGGAGCAGGGGAGCTGTTTTTT.

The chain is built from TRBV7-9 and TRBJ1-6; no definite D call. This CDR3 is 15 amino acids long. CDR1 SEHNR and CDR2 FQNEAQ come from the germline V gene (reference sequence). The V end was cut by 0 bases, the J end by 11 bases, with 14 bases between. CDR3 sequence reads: CASSLARPIRAPLHF. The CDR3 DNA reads TGTGCCAGCAGCTTAGCGCGGCCTATTCGGGCACCCCTCCACTTT.

This chain's CDR3 is CASTARWTGGEKNTEAFF. CDR3 sequence (DNA): TGCGCCAGCACCGCCCGATGGACAGGGGGCGAGAAGAACACTGAAGCTTTCTTT. V usage is TRBV5-1 and J usage is TRBJ1-1; 11 nucleotides line up with TRBD1. Trimming removed 6 bases from V and 1 base from J; junction bases left unmatched: 14. CDR3 length equals 18 residues. From germline, CDR1 is SGHRS and CDR2 YFSETQ.

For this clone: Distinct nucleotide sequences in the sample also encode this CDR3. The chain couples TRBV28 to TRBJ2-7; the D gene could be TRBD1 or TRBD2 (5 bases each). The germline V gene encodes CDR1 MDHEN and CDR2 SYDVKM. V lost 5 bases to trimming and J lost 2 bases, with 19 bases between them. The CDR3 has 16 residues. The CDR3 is CASSLTQGEVTYEQYF. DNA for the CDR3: TGTGCCAGCAGTCTAACCCAGGGAGAAGTGACCTACGAGCAGTACTTC.

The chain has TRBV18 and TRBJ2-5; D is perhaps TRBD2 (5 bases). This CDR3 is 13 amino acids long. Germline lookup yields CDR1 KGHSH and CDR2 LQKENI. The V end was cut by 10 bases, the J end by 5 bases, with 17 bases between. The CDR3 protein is CATETGSGETQYF. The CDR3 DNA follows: TGTGCCACCGAAACGGGGTCGGGGGAGACCCAGTACTTC.

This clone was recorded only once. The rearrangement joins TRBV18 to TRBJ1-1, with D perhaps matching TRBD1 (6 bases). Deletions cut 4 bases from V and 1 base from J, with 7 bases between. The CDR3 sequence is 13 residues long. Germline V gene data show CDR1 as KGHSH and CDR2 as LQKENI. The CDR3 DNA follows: TGTGCCAGCTCACAGGGGGAGAACACTGAAGCTTTCTTT. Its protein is CASSQGENTEAFF.

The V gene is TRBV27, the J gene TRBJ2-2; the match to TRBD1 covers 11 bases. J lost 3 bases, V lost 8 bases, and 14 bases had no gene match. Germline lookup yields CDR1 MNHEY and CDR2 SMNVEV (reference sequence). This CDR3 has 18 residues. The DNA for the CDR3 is TGTGCCAGCTCCCCAGGACAGGGGGCTGTTTGGGACACCGGGGAGCTGTTTTTT. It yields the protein CASSPGQGAVWDTGELFF.

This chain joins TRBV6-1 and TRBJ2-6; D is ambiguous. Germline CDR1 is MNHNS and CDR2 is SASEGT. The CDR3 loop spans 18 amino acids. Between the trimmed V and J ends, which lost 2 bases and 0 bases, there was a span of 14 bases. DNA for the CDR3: TGTGCCAGCAGTGAAAATTACAGCACCCGCTCTGGGGCCAACGTCCTGACTTTC. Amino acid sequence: CASSENYSTRSGANVLTF.

This chain's CDR3 is CAISGQTSYGYTF. CDR3 coding DNA: TGTGCCATCAGTGGACAAACCTCCTATGGCTACACCTTC. The rearrangement joins TRBV10-3 to TRBJ1-2; no clear D gene. Germline V gives CDR1 ENHRY, CDR2 SYGVKD. Trimming took 4 bases from V and 4 from J, leaving 10 bases between them. The CDR3 spans 13 residues.

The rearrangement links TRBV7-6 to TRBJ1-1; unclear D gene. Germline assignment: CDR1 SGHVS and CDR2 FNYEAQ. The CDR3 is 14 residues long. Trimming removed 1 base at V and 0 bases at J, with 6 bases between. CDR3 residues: CASSLDVMNTEAFF. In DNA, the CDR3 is TGTGCCAGCAGCTTAGACGTAATGAACACTGAAGCTTTCTTT.

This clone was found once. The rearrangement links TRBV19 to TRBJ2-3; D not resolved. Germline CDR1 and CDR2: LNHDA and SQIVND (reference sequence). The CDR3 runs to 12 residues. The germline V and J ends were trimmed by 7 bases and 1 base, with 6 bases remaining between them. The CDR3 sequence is CASKGRTDTQYF. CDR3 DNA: TGTGCCAGTAAAGGCCGCACAGATACGCAGTATTTT.

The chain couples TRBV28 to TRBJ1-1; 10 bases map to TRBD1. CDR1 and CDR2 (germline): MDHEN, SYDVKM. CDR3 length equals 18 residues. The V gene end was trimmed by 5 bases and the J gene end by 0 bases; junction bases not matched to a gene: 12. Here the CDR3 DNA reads TGTGCCAGCAGTCCCCAGACAGGGGGCGGGCTTATGAACACTGAAGCTTTCTTT. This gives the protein CASSPQTGGGLMNTEAFF.

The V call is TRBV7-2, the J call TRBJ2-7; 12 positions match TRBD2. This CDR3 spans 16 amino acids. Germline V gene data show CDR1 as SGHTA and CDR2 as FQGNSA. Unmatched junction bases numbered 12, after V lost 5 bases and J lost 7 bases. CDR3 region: CASSPRTSGASGEQYF. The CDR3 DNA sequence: TGTGCCAGCAGCCCCCGGACTAGCGGGGCGAGTGGAGAGCAGTACTTC.

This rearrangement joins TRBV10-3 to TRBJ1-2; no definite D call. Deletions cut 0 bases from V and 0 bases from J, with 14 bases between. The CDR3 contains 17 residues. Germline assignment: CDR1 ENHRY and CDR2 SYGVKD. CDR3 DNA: TGTGCCATCAGTGAGTCGTCATTCGGGGTTGCTAACTATGGCTACACCTTC. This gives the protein CAISESSFGVANYGYTF.

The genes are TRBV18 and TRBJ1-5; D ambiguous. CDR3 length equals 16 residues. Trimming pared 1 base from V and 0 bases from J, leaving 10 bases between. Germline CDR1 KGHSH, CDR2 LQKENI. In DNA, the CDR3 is TGTGCCAGCTCACCACGGCTAACAGATAGCAATCAGCCCCAGCATTTT. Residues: CASSPRLTDSNQPQHF.